The clone carrying this T cell receptor (beta chain) was counted only a few times. The source of the sample is a study of patients and donors after allogeneic stem cell transplantation. Germline lookup yields CDR1 SGHTA and CDR2 FQGTGA. V was cut by 2 bases and J by 8 bases, with 22 bases left in between. This CDR3 contains 17 residues. One entry per CDR3 protein, called by TCRdb with MiXCR from the RT-PCR reads. The sample has about 200,000 distinct CDR3 sequences, 38% seen once. The V and J genes are TRBV7-3 and TRBJ1-3; D gene unclear. This TCR was sampled from a human donor who was either an allogeneic HSCT recipient or a stem cell or donor lymphocyte infusion donor (not recorded which). It is not recorded whose cells these are; they may come from a transplant donor. The specimen sequenced was blood, either unsorted or a sorted T cell fraction (not recorded which). The DNA of the CDR3 is TGTGCCAGCAGCTTATTAAGTTCCATCACAAGTGTGGACACCATATATTTT. Encoded protein: CASSLLSSITSVDTIYF.